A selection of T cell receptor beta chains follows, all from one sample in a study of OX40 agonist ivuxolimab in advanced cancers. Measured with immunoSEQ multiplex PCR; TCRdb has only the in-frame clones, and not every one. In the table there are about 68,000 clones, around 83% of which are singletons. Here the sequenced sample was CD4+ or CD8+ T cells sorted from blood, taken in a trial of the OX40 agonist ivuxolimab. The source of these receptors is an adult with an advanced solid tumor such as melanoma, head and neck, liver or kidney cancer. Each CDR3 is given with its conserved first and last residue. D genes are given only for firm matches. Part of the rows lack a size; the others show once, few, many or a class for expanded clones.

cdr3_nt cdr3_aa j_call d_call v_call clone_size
TGTGCCAGCAACCAACAGGGCTCCTATAATTCACCCCTCCACTTT CASNQQGSYNSPLHF TRBJ1-6 - TRBV7-2 -
TGTGCCAGCAGCTCCCGTAGTGACAGTAGTTACTATGGCTACACCTTC CASSSRSDSSYYGYTF TRBJ1-2 - TRBV11-2 -
TGTGCCAGTAGTGCCAATCAGGGGGCGCGGGTCTATGGCTACACCTTC CASSANQGARVYGYTF TRBJ1-2 TRBD1 TRBV19 few
TGTGCCAGCACCCCTGGGGACAGGGTATCCTACGAGCAGTACTTC CASTPGDRVSYEQYF TRBJ2-7 TRBD1 TRBV27 -
TGTGCCAGTAGTTTGGGACTAGCGGGGCCCTACAATGAGCAGTTCTTC CASSLGLAGPYNEQFF TRBJ2-1 TRBD2 TRBV19 once
TGCGCCAGCAGCTTGGAGATAAGAACAGGGGGCGAGCAGTACTTC CASSLEIRTGGEQYF TRBJ2-7 TRBD1 TRBV5-1 -
TGTGCCAGCAGTTACTCGGAGGGCGTTTCGCAGTACTTC CASSYSEGVSQYF TRBJ2-5 - TRBV6-5 -
TGTGCCAGCAGCGAAGGCCGTGGGAGGCCACCCCTCCACTTT CASSEGRGRPPLHF TRBJ1-6 - TRBV6-5 -
TGCGCCAGCAGCTTGGCAGGCAGGGATGGGGGCTACACCTTC CASSLAGRDGGYTF TRBJ1-2 - TRBV5-1 once
TGTGCCAGCAGTTTATCAGGGCTTGTTGGTCCGAACGAGCAGTACTTC CASSLSGLVGPNEQYF TRBJ2-7 - TRBV28 -
TGTGCCAGCAGACCGCTTGCAGGTGACTTCCACGAGCAGTACTTC CASRPLAGDFHEQYF TRBJ2-7 - TRBV11-2 -
TGTGCCAGCAGTCCCGGGGATCTCTATGGCTACACCTTC CASSPGDLYGYTF TRBJ1-2 - TRBV6-5 -
TGTGCCAGCAAACAGGACCATAATTCACCCCTCCACTTT CASKQDHNSPLHF TRBJ1-6 - TRBV6-6 -
TGTGCCAGCAGTTTCCGTACCTCGCTTACCGGGACAGGGACCAAAGGGCCCTACGAGCAGTACTTC CASSFRTSLTGTGTKGPYEQYF TRBJ2-7 TRBD1 TRBV27 -
TGTGCCAGCAGTTACCTTAAGGGGTCGAATGAAAAACTGTTTTTT CASSYLKGSNEKLFF TRBJ1-4 - TRBV6-6 -
TGTGCCAGTAAGAATGGGGGTGAGGGCGAGCAGTTCTTC CASKNGGEGEQFF TRBJ2-1 - TRBV19 -
TGTGCCAGCAGAGAAGGGTGGGCTAATGAAAAACTGTTTTTT CASREGWANEKLFF TRBJ1-4 - TRBV6-5 -
TGTGCCAGCAGCTTAGTTGAGGGGAGTCGACAGACCCAGTACTTC CASSLVEGSRQTQYF TRBJ2-5 - TRBV7-2 few
TGTGCCAGCAGCCAGGGGACAGGGGGCGGTGAGCAGTTCTTC CASSQGTGGGEQFF TRBJ2-1 TRBD1 TRBV7-8 once
TGTGCCATCGGCAGAATAGCGGGGACGGGAGATACGCAGTATTTT CAIGRIAGTGDTQYF TRBJ2-3 TRBD2 TRBV10-3 -
TGCGCCAGCAGAAAGGTTGGGGGGGCTTACAATGAGCAGTTCTTC CASRKVGGAYNEQFF TRBJ2-1 - TRBV10-2 -
TGTGCCAGCAGCCGACGTGGCAAGAACACTGAAGCTTTCTTT CASSRRGKNTEAFF TRBJ1-1 - TRBV5-4 -
TGTGCCACCCAGGACAGGACTTATAATTCACCCCTCCACTTT CATQDRTYNSPLHF TRBJ1-6 TRBD1 TRBV2 -
TGTGCCACCAGCCGTAGCTCGGTTAGCAATCAGCCCCAGCATTTT CATSRSSVSNQPQHF TRBJ1-5 - TRBV15 once
TGTGCCTGGAGTTTTGGGGGTACCGGGGTGACCCAGTACTTC CAWSFGGTGVTQYF TRBJ2-5 - TRBV30 -
TGTGCCAGCAGCCTCCTTGGGGACGTAAGCTCCTACAATGAGCAGTTCTTC CASSLLGDVSSYNEQFF TRBJ2-1 - TRBV11-2 -
TGTGCCAGCAGCCGGACAGGCTTTTCTGGAAACACCATATATTTT CASSRTGFSGNTIYF TRBJ1-3 - TRBV21-1 -
TGTGCAAGTCGCTTAGCTATACTCGTACAGGGGTTTTACGGCGAAATCACTGAAGCTTTCTTT CASRLAILVQGFYGEITEAFF TRBJ1-1 - TRBV12-2 -
TGTGCCAGCAGCTACCCCCTCAGGGGCGGCACTGAAGCTTTCTTT CASSYPLRGGTEAFF TRBJ1-1 - TRBV5-4 -
TGTGCCAGAATGTCGGGGTCGCTGGGCACTGAAGCTTTCTTT CARMSGSLGTEAFF TRBJ1-1 - TRBV5-3 -
TGTGCCAGCAGTTACCCGCGGGACAGAAATTCACCCCTCCACTTT CASSYPRDRNSPLHF TRBJ1-6 TRBD1 TRBV6-5 -
TGTGCCAGCAGCTTAGCCAGATTCTACGAGCAGTACTTC CASSLARFYEQYF TRBJ2-7 - TRBV7-8 -
TGTGCCCGCACGACAGGGGCGGGGGGGGAGCAGTACTTC CARTTGAGGEQYF TRBJ2-7 - TRBV2 many
TGCGCCAGCAGCTGGCTGGGACAGCAATTCAACACTGAAGCTTTCTTT CASSWLGQQFNTEAFF TRBJ1-1 TRBD1 TRBV5-1 -